The T cell receptor beta chain under discussion was sequenced for a study of cytomegalovirus exposure and HLA in healthy donors. The PCR made use of 60 Vbeta and 13 Jbeta primers. Produced via immunoSEQ multiplex PCR; TCRdb's table is partial and in-frame only. The data hold 150,000 to 200,000 clones, with roughly 79% observed a single time. The CDR3 sequence is 12 residues long. V lost 5 bases and J 8 bases, leaving 12 bases between the germline ends. Germline CDR1 SGHTA, CDR2 FQGNSA. The sequence derives from a man aged 25-40 years in good health and CMV-seronegative. The sequencing input was PBMCs. The rearrangement uses TRBV7-2 and TRBJ1-2; D is undetermined. The CDR3 nucleotides are TGTGCCAGCAGCCCATCCACGAGAGGCTACACCTTC. Its translation is CASSPSTRGYTF.